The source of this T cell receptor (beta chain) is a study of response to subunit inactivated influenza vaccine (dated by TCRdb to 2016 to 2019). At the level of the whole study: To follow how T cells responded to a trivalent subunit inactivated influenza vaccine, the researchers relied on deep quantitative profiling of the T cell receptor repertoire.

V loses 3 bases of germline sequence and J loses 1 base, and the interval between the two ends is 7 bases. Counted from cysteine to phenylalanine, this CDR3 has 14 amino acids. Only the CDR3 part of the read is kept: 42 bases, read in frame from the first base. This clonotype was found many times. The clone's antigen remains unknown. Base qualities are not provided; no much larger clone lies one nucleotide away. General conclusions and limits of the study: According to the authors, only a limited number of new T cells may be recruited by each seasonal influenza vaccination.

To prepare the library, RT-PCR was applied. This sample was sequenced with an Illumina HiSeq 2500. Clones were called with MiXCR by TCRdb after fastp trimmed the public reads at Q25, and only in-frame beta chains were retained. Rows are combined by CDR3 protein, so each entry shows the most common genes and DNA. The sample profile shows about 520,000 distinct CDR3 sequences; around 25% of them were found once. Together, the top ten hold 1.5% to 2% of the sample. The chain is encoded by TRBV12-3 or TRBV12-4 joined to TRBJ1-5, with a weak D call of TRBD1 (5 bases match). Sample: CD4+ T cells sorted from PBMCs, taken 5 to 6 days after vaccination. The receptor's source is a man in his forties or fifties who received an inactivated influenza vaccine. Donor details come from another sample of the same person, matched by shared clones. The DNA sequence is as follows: TGTGCCAGCAGTTTGCAGGGAAGCAATCAGCCCCAGCATTTT. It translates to CASSLQGSNQPQHF.